Sequencing of this T cell receptor (beta chain) was carried out in a study of identical twins. Looked up from germline, CDR1 is MNHNS and CDR2 is SASEGT. Trimming removed 7 bases from V and 6 bases from J; junction bases left unmatched: 7. The CDR3 contains 14 residues. After template switching added a universal primer site, the resulting cDNA carried unique molecular identifiers. TCRdb fed the 5' RACE reads into MiXCR, producing one record per CDR3 protein. The repertoire has roughly 720,000 distinct CDR3 sequences, roughly 18% of them found once; the top ten carry about 12%. This clonotype was observed a handful of times. Its specificity is not known. General study findings and limits: With abundant cord blood beta clonotypes, insertions were fewer; memory repertoires showed no such pattern. These conclusions were based on statistical analysis (cross-sectional, not following the same donors).

These data also formed part of another study, on T cells expressing NK-cell markers. That report notes: It was sorted CD3+CD56-NKG2C+, CD3+CD56+NKG2C- and CD3+CD56+NKG2C+ T cells that provided the TCR beta repertoires.

The material sequenced was PBMCs. This chain connects TRBV6-1 to TRBJ2-7; 12 bases align to TRBD2. The sequence was collected from a woman aged 18-29 years in good health. The CDR3 spells CASIRLAGEVEQYF. DNA for the CDR3: TGTGCCAGCATCCGACTAGCGGGAGAGGTCGAGCAGTACTTC.